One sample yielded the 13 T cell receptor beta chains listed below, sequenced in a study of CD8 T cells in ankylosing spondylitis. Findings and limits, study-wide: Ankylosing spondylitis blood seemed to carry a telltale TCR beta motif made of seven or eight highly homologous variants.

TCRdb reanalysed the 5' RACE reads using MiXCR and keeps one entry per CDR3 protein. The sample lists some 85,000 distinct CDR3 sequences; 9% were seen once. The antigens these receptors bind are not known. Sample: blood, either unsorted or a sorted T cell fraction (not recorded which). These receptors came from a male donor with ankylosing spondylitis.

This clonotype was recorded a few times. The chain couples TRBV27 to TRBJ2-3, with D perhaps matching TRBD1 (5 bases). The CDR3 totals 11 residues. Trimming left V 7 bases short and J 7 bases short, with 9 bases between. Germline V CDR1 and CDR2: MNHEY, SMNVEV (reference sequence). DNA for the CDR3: TGTGCCAGCAATCAGGGATATACGCAGTATTTT. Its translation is CASNQGYTQYF.

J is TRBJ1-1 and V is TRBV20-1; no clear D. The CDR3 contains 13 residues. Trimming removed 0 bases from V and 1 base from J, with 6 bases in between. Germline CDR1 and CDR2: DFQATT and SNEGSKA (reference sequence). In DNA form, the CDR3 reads TGCAGTGCTAGAGATGAATGGAACACTGAAGCTTTCTTT. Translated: CSARDEWNTEAFF.

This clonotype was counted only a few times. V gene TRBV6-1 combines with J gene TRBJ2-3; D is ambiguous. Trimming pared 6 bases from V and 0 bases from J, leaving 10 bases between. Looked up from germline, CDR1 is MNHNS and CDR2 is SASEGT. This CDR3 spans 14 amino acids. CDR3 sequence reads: CASSQDISTDTQYF. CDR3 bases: TGTGCCAGCAGCCAAGATATTAGCACAGATACGCAGTATTTT.

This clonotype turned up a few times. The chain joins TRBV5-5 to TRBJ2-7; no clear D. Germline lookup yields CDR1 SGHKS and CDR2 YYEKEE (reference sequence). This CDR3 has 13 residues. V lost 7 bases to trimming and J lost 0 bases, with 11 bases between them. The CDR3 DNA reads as TGTGCCAGCGCAGACACGTACTCCTACGAGCAGTACGTC. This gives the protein CASADTYSYEQYV.

CDR3 in amino acids: CASGLGPGDYGYTF. The CDR3 nucleotides are TGTGCCAGTGGTCTAGGACCTGGGGACTATGGCTACACCTTC. This rearrangement joins TRBV19 to TRBJ1-2; no clear D. The V and J ends lost 8 bases and 3 bases respectively, with 16 bases between them. The CDR3 runs 14 residues. The germline CDR1 and CDR2 sequences are LNHDA and SQIVND (reference sequence). Supplemented by reference TRBV19 and TRBJ1-2, the full variable domain reads DGGITQSPKYLFRKEGQNVTLSCEQNLNHDAMYWYRQDPGQGLRLIYYSQIVNDFQKGDIAEGYSVSREKKESFPLTVTSAQKNPTAFYLCASGLGPGDYGYTFGSGTRLTVV.

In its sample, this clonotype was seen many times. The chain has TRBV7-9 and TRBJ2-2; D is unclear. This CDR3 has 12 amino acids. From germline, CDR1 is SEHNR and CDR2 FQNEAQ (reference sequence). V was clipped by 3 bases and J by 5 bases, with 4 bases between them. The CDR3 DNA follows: TGTGCCAGCAGCTTTTCAACCGGGGAGCTGTTTTTT. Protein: CASSFSTGELFF.

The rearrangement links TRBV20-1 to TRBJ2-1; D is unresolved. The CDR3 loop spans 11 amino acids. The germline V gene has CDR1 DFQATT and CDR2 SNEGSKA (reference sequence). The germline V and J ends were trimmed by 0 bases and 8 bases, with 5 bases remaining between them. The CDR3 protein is CSARDRHEQFF. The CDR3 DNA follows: TGCAGTGCTAGAGATAGGCATGAGCAGTTCTTC.

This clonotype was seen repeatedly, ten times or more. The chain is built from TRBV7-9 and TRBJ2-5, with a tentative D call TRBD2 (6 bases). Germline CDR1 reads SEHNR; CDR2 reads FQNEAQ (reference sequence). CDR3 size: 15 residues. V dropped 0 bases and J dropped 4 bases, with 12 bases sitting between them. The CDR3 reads CASSLAPQGGETQYF. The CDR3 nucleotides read TGTGCCAGCAGCTTAGCTCCTCAGGGAGGAGAGACCCAGTACTTC. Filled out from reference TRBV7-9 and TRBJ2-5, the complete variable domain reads DTGVSQNPRHKITKRGQNVTFRCDPISEHNRLYWYRQTLGQGPEFLTYFQNEAQLEKSRLLSDRFSAERPKGSFSTLEIQRTEQGDSAMYLCASSLAPQGGETQYFGPGTRLLVL.

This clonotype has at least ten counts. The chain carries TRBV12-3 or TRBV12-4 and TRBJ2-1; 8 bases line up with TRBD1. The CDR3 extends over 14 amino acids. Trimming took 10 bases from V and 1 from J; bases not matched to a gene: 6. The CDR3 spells CATTGQVSYNEQFF. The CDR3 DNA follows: TGTGCCACCACGGGACAGGTGTCCTACAATGAGCAGTTCTTC.

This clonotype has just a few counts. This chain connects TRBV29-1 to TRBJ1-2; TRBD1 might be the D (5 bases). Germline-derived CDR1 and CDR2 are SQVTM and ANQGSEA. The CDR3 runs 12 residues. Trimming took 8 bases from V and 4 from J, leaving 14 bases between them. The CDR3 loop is CSSTGVSYGYTF. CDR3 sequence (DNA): TGCAGCTCCACGGGGGTTAGCTATGGCTACACCTTC.

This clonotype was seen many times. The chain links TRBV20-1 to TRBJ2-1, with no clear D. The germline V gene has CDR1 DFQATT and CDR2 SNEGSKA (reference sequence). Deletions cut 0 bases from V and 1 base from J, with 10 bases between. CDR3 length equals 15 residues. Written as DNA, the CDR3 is TGCAGTGCTAGAGATCCGGCGAAGTCCTACAATGAGCAGTTCTTC. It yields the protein CSARDPAKSYNEQFF.

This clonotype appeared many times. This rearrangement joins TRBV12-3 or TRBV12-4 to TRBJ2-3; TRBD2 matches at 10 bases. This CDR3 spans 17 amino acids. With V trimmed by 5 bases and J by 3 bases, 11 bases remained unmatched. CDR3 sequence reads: CASSPLGSGRWTDTQYF. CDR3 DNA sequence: TGTGCCAGCAGTCCTCTAGGTAGCGGGAGGTGGACAGATACGCAGTATTTT.

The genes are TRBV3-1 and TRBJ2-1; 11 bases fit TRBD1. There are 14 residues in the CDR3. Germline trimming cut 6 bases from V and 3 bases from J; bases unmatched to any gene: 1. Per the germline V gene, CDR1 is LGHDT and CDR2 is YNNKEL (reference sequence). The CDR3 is CASRGTGGYNEQFF. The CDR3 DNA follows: TGTGCCAGCAGGGGGACAGGGGGCTACAATGAGCAGTTCTTC.